These 20 T cell receptor beta chains were all obtained from the same sample, sequenced in a study of vaccination effects on CD4 cells after COVID-19. Antigen-specific CD4+ T cell clonotypes were called by their expansion after viral peptide-pool culture in ViraFEST. Investigators separated out CD4+ T cells once around nine days of culture had passed. Vaccine recipients, nucleocapsid antibody negative, had no prior SARS-CoV-2 infection. These receptors are not linked to any known antigen. Sequencing was performed with immunoSEQ multiplex PCR; in TCRdb, only in-frame clones are kept and a portion is missing. The top ten hold around 2.7% of the sample, which has some 65,000 clones, more than 70% seen once. The sequencing used CD4+ T cells from PBMCs cultured with HCoV-NL63 spike peptides, collected before COVID-19 vaccination. These receptors originate from a human donor who received a COVID-19 vaccine.

V usage is TRBV7-8 and J usage is TRBJ1-3; D remains ambiguous. The V end lost 1 base, the J end lost 5 bases, and 9 bases lay between the germline ends. The germline V gene has CDR1 SGHVS and CDR2 FQNEAQ. The CDR3 is 14 residues long. The DNA for the CDR3 is TGTGCCAGCAGCTTAGTCCCCGACCGAAACACCATATATTTT. Amino acid sequence: CASSLVPDRNTIYF.

This sequence joins TRBV4-3 and TRBJ2-6; D is unresolved. The CDR3 consists of 15 residues. V dropped 4 bases and J dropped 0 bases, with 7 bases sitting between them. CDR1 and CDR2 from the germline V gene are LGHNA and YSLEER. The CDR3 nucleotides are TGCGCCAGCAGCCCGCAAACCTCTGGGGCCAACGTCCTGACTTTC. It is translated as CASSPQTSGANVLTF.

V is TRBV9 and J is TRBJ1-1, with TRBD1 identical over 7 bases. CDR3 size: 14 residues. Germline V gene data show CDR1 as SGDLS and CDR2 as YYNGEE. V lost 1 base to trimming and J lost 7 bases; unmatched junction nucleotides: 7. This CDR3 is CASSVTRDSYEAFF. The CDR3 DNA is TGTGCCAGCAGCGTAACGAGGGACAGCTATGAAGCTTTCTTT.

CDR3 nucleotide sequence: TGTGCCACCGGGGGGGCGGTCACCGGGGAGCTGTTTTTT. Amino acid sequence: CATGGAVTGELFF. This chain uses TRBV24-1 with TRBJ2-2; a weak D match, TRBD2 (7 bases). Germline values: CDR1 KGHDR, CDR2 SFDVKD. The CDR3 totals 13 residues. V was clipped by 9 bases and J by 4 bases, with 11 bases between them.

This chain connects TRBV5-1 to TRBJ2-1; no definite D call. The CDR3 has 14 residues. V was cut by 1 base and J by 3 bases, with 8 bases left in between. Germline V gene sequence: CDR1 SGHRS, CDR2 YFSETQ. The CDR3 sequence is CASSLRSGYNEQFF. The CDR3 DNA is TGCGCCAGCAGCTTGAGGTCTGGCTACAATGAGCAGTTCTTC.

The chain has TRBV19 and TRBJ2-1; maybe TRBD1 (6 bases). The V and J ends lost 8 bases and 6 bases respectively, with 14 bases between them. This CDR3 is built from 13 residues. Germline V gene data show CDR1 as LNHDA and CDR2 as SQIVND (reference sequence). CDR3 loop: CASGMDRSNEQFF. Written as DNA, the CDR3 is TGTGCCAGTGGGATGGACAGATCCAATGAGCAGTTCTTC.

This clone is a singleton in its sample. The rearrangement uses TRBV6-5 and TRBJ2-3; D ambiguous. CDR1 is MNHEY and CDR2 is SVGAGI in the germline V gene. Trimming removed 6 bases from V and 0 bases from J, with 10 bases in between. This CDR3 is built from 14 residues. CDR3 sequence reads: CASSRTVSTDTQYF. CDR3 bases: TGTGCCAGCAGCCGGACGGTGAGCACAGATACGCAGTATTTT.

The chain combines TRBV18 with TRBJ1-6, with D hard to call. Germline CDR1 reads KGHSH; CDR2 reads LQKENI. V lost 4 bases to trimming and J lost 9 bases, with 7 bases between them. The length of the CDR3 is 12 residues. CDR3 DNA: TGTGCCAGCTCACAGTTCCTTTCACCCCTCCACTTT. Translated, it gives CASSQFLSPLHF.

This clone was observed once. The chain recombines TRBV6-5 with TRBJ2-7; 7 nucleotides line up with TRBD1. CDR1 MNHEY and CDR2 SVGAGI come from the germline V gene. The CDR3 contains 13 residues. The trim removed 4 bases at V and 4 bases at J, leaving 4 bases unmatched. CDR3 protein: CASSSGQEYEQYV. DNA of the CDR3: TGTGCCAGCAGTTCCGGACAGGAATACGAGCAGTACGTC.

V is TRBV6-4 and J is TRBJ2-2; 7 bases match TRBD2. This CDR3 spans 14 amino acids. Germline trimming cut 3 bases from V and 5 bases from J; bases unmatched to any gene: 3. The germline V gene has CDR1 MRHNA and CDR2 SNTAGT. This CDR3 is CASSELARTGELFF. CDR3 nucleotide sequence: TGTGCCAGCAGTGAACTAGCGCGGACCGGGGAGCTGTTTTTT.

This clone came up a few times. The V call is TRBV9, the J call TRBJ2-2; 8 positions agree with TRBD1. The CDR3 covers 15 residues. Losses at the gene ends were 4 bases for V and 3 bases for J; bases not matched to a gene: 5. Germline-derived CDR1 and CDR2 are SGDLS and YYNGEE. CDR3 bases: TGTGCCAGCAGCCGTACAGGGGGATACACCGGGGAGCTGTTTTTT. Residues: CASSRTGGYTGELFF.

The genes are TRBV2 and TRBJ2-3; D gene ambiguous. Germline V CDR1 and CDR2: SNHLY, FYNNEI. The CDR3 runs to 14 residues. V was shortened by 7 bases and J by 6 bases, with 17 bases between the two germline ends. The CDR3 loop reads CASTRTAAADTQYF. In nucleotides, the CDR3 is TGTGCCAGCACTAGGACGGCGGCGGCCGATACGCAGTATTTT.

The table lists this clone with a few counts. V gene TRBV28 combines with J gene TRBJ1-6; no reliable D call. CDR1 and CDR2 (germline): MDHEN, SYDVKM. The length of the CDR3 is 12 residues. Trimming removed 6 bases at V and 4 bases at J, with 4 bases between. This CDR3 reads CASRMYNSPLHF. As DNA, the CDR3 is TGTGCCAGCAGGATGTATAATTCACCCCTCCACTTT.

This chain connects TRBV10-3 to TRBJ2-5, with a tentative D call TRBD2 (5 bases). Germline-derived CDR1 and CDR2 are ENHRY and SYGVKD. The germline V and J ends were trimmed by 7 bases and 5 bases, with 17 bases remaining between them. This CDR3 has 14 amino acids. For the CDR3, the DNA is TGTGCCATCAAGGACCGCTGGGAGCAGGAGACCCAGTACTTC. As protein: CAIKDRWEQETQYF.

The chain employs TRBV7-2 and TRBJ2-6, with D unresolved. The CDR3 contains 16 residues. Trimming stripped 1 base from V and 0 bases from J, with 7 bases between. The germline gives CDR1 SGHTA, CDR2 FQGNSA. The CDR3 DNA sequence: TGTGCCAGCAGCTTAGTTGGATTCTCTGGGGCCAACGTCCTGACTTTC. Translating it yields CASSLVGFSGANVLTF.

This clone appeared once. The J gene is TRBJ2-3, the V gene TRBV30; TRBD1 aligns across 7 bases. Germline V CDR1 and CDR2: GTSNPN, SVGIG (reference sequence). V shed 3 bases, J shed 1 base, and the junction held 4 bases outside the gene matches. This CDR3 region has 14 residues. CDR3 nucleotides: TGTGCCTGGAGGTTCGGACAGGGCACAGATACGCAGTATTTT. The encoded protein is CAWRFGQGTDTQYF.

The chain uses TRBV19 and TRBJ2-3, with 7 bases that match TRBD2. Germline CDR1 reads LNHDA; CDR2 reads SQIVND (reference sequence). The CDR3 length is 12 residues. V lost 8 bases and J lost 5; bases outside the gene matches: 4. CDR3 sequence (DNA): TGTGCCAGTTCTGGGGGGGGAGATACGCAGTATTTT. It specifies CASSGGGDTQYF. The full variable domain, its missing parts supplied by reference TRBV19 and TRBJ2-3, is DGGITQSPKYLFRKEGQNVTLSCEQNLNHDAMYWYRQDPGQGLRLIYYSQIVNDFQKGDIAEGYSVSREKKESFPLTVTSAQKNPTAFYLCASSGGGDTQYFGPGTRLTVL.

This chain links TRBV6-5 with TRBJ1-2; tentative D call: TRBD1 (6 bases). The CDR3 has 15 amino acids. Deletions cut 5 bases from V and 2 bases from J, with 15 bases between. Germline-derived CDR1 and CDR2 are MNHEY and SVGAGI. The CDR3 spells CASSTPSQGNYGYTF. The CDR3 nucleotides are TGTGCCAGCAGTACCCCTTCCCAGGGGAACTATGGCTACACCTTC.

This clone has just one count. The rearrangement uses TRBV7-2 and TRBJ2-1, with 10 bases fitting TRBD1. Germline V lookup: CDR1 SGHTA, CDR2 FQGNSA. This CDR3 has 17 residues. V dropped 5 bases and J dropped 2; count of bases not matched to a gene: 9. This CDR3 is CASSISAGQGAYNEQFF. The CDR3 bases are TGTGCCAGCAGCATCAGCGCAGGACAGGGGGCCTACAATGAGCAGTTCTTC.

The V call is TRBV7-8, the J call TRBJ2-7; D uncertain. The V and J ends lost 2 bases and 2 bases respectively, with 10 bases between them. CDR3 length: 14 amino acids. CDR1 and CDR2 from the germline V gene are SGHVS and FQNEAQ. CDR3 sequence reads: CASSLRTEAYEQYV. In nucleotides, the CDR3 is TGTGCCAGCAGCTTAAGGACGGAAGCCTACGAGCAGTACGTC.